One and the same sample provided the 23 T cell receptor beta chains below, sequenced in a study of vaccination and CD4 T cells after COVID-19. Antigens of these TCRs are unknown. Cultured CD4+ T-cell DNA underwent Oncomine TCR Beta short-read sequencing. A single record per CDR3 protein comes from TCRdb applying MiXCR to the PCR reads. This table has 13,000 or so distinct CDR3 sequences, around 53% appearing once. Specified treatment: roughly ten-day PBMC culture with coronavirus spike peptide pools or control peptides (ViraFEST assay). The specimen was CD4+ T cells from blood, cultured in vitro. The origin of the receptors is a human donor who had recovered from COVID-19.

The genes are TRBV27 and TRBJ1-1, with D possibly matching TRBD1 (6 bases). The ends were cut back, 5 bases at V and 0 bases at J, with 13 bases in the middle. The CDR3 loop spans 15 amino acids. CDR1 and CDR2 from the germline V gene are MNHEY and SMNVEV (reference sequence). The CDR3 sequence: CASSQIGQLNTEAFF. CDR3 coding DNA: TGTGCCAGCAGTCAGATTGGACAGCTGAACACTGAAGCTTTCTTT.

V usage is TRBV5-4 and J usage is TRBJ1-2, with 7 bases identical to TRBD1. Unmatched junction bases numbered 1, after V lost 2 bases and J lost 3 bases. From germline, CDR1 is SGHNT and CDR2 YYREEE (reference sequence). The CDR3 extends over 13 amino acids. The CDR3 spells CASSFTGDYGYTF. The DNA of the CDR3 is TGTGCCAGCAGCTTCACAGGGGACTATGGCTACACCTTC.

The chain joins TRBV7-7 to TRBJ2-5; 7 positions agree with TRBD1. Germline-derived CDR1 and CDR2 are SSHAT and FNYEAQ (reference sequence). The CDR3 extends over 15 amino acids. J was trimmed by 0 bases and V by 5 bases; bases with no gene match: 6. CDR3 loop: CASSLRQGYQETQYF. For the CDR3, the DNA is TGTGCCAGCAGCCTACGACAGGGCTACCAAGAGACCCAGTACTTC.

The chain recombines TRBV14 with TRBJ2-3; TRBD1 is a possible D gene (5 bases). In germline, CDR1 is SGHDN, CDR2 FVKESK. The CDR3 covers 15 residues. The V end lost 2 bases, the J end lost 2 bases, and 11 bases lay between the germline ends. The CDR3 here is CASSQLDRYTDTQYF. Written as DNA, the CDR3 is TGTGCCAGCAGCCAACTAGACAGATACACAGATACGCAGTATTTT.

This clonotype was seen only a few times. V is TRBV20-1 and J is TRBJ2-2, with a possible D match to TRBD2 (5 bases). CDR3 length: 15 amino acids. From germline, CDR1 is DFQATT and CDR2 SNEGSKA (reference sequence). Trimming removed 3 bases at V and 0 bases at J, with 11 bases between. CDR3 in amino acids: CSARSGFTNTGELFF. The CDR3 DNA is TGCAGTGCTAGGAGCGGTTTTACGAACACCGGGGAGCTGTTTTTT.

The chain has TRBV10-3 and TRBJ2-1; TRBD2 is a possible D gene (5 bases). The CDR3 contains 13 residues. The germline gives CDR1 ENHRY, CDR2 SYGVKD. The CDR3 protein is CAAAGVFDNEQFF. CDR3 DNA: TGTGCTGCCGCCGGGGTTTTCGACAATGAGCAGTTCTTC.

V and J are TRBV20-1 and TRBJ1-1; D is undetermined. Germline CDR1 DFQATT, CDR2 SNEGSKA (reference sequence). Trimming stripped 6 bases from V and 1 base from J, with 9 bases between. This CDR3 contains 12 residues. This CDR3 reads CSAAGPNTEAFF. In DNA form, the CDR3 reads TGCAGTGCAGCAGGCCCGAACACTGAAGCTTTCTTT.

The J gene is TRBJ1-5, the V gene TRBV6-1, with a weak D call TRBD1 (5 bases). The CDR3 contains 14 residues. The V end lost 7 bases, the J end lost 6 bases, and 16 bases lay between the germline ends. Germline CDR1 is MNHNS and CDR2 is SASEGT. The CDR3 region has the DNA TGTGCCAGCACCACAGGCGATAGTAGTCAGCCCCAGCATTTT. As protein: CASTTGDSSQPQHF.

The chain couples TRBV5-4 to TRBJ1-1; D is undetermined. The V gene's germline CDR1 is SGHNT and CDR2 YYREEE (reference sequence). Trimming removed 3 bases from V and 0 bases from J, with 12 bases in between. This CDR3 has 15 residues. The CDR3 DNA reads as TGTGCCAGCAGCTCGGCCGGGAGTTTGAACACTGAAGCTTTCTTT. This sequence encodes CASSSAGSLNTEAFF.

The chain couples TRBV6-4 to TRBJ1-4; the match to TRBD1 covers 7 bases. Germline V gene data show CDR1 as MRHNA and CDR2 as SNTAGT. CDR3 length equals 14 residues. The trim removed 8 bases at V and 6 bases at J, leaving 9 bases unmatched. CDR3 DNA: TGTGCCAGCGAACAGGGGCGAGGGGATGAAAAACTGTTTTTT. Translation: CASEQGRGDEKLFF.

This rearrangement joins TRBV20-1 to TRBJ2-4; D is unclear. Germline V gives CDR1 DFQATT, CDR2 SNEGSKA (reference sequence). Trimming shortened V by 1 base and J by 12 bases, and 16 bases separated the two germline ends. The CDR3 consists of 13 residues. The DNA of the CDR3 is TGCAGTGCTAGAGTGGATAGCAAAATCAGTCAGTACTTC. It is translated as CSARVDSKISQYF.

This clonotype was found a few times. CDR3 in amino acids: CASSLASGRTYEQYF. The DNA of the CDR3 is TGTGCCAGCAGCTTAGCCTCGGGGAGAACCTACGAGCAGTACTTC. The gene calls are TRBV7-6 and TRBJ2-7; a weak D match, TRBD2 (5 bases). Germline V gene data show CDR1 as SGHVS and CDR2 as FNYEAQ. The CDR3 loop spans 15 amino acids. V lost 0 bases and J lost 2, with 11 bases in between.

V gene TRBV7-9 combines with J gene TRBJ2-7, with D possibly TRBD2 on 5 matching bases. The V end was cut by 0 bases, the J end by 3 bases, with 15 bases between. Per the germline V gene, CDR1 is SEHNR and CDR2 is FQNEAQ (reference sequence). The CDR3 totals 16 residues. For the CDR3, the DNA is TGTGCCAGCAGCTTAGCGCTTGGACGGGATAACTACGAGCAGTACTTC. Translating gives CASSLALGRDNYEQYF.

The rearrangement links TRBV19 to TRBJ2-7; 13 bases match TRBD2. V shed 5 bases and J 6 bases; nucleotides not matched to a gene: 7. CDR1 is LNHDA and CDR2 is SQIVND in the germline V gene (reference sequence). The CDR3 runs to 15 residues. The CDR3 sequence: CASSPWTSGRGEQYF. The CDR3 coding sequence is TGTGCCAGTAGTCCGTGGACTAGCGGGAGAGGCGAGCAGTACTTC.

This clonotype was counted a few times. The V call is TRBV28, the J call TRBJ2-2; TRBD2 matches 8 bases. The CDR3 contains 18 residues. The germline CDR1 and CDR2 sequences are MDHEN and SYDVKM. V lost 2 bases and J lost 3; bases outside the gene matches: 11. This CDR3 reads CASSLPLASGPYTGELFF. CDR3 coding DNA: TGTGCCAGCAGTTTACCCCTGGCTAGCGGGCCGTACACCGGGGAGCTGTTTTTT.

The V gene is TRBV19, the J gene TRBJ2-6; tentative D call: TRBD1 (6 bases). Trimming took 7 bases from V and 4 from J, leaving 11 bases between them. There are 14 residues in the CDR3. Per germline, CDR1 LNHDA and CDR2 SQIVND (reference sequence). The CDR3, as DNA: TGTGCCAGTAAACAGGGTACCGGGGCCAACGTCCTGACTTTC. Amino acid sequence: CASKQGTGANVLTF.

There are a few counts of this clonotype. V and J are TRBV6-5 and TRBJ1-2, with 12 bases matching TRBD1. From germline, CDR1 is MNHEY and CDR2 SVGAGI. The length of the CDR3 is 15 residues. Trimming removed 1 base from V and 7 bases from J; junction bases left unmatched: 4. In DNA, the CDR3 is TGTGCCAGCAGTTACTTGGGACAGGGGGCGCGTGGCTACACCTTC. Its translation: CASSYLGQGARGYTF.

V gene TRBV7-6 combines with J gene TRBJ1-4, with D perhaps TRBD1 (5 bases). CDR3 length equals 15 residues. CDR1 and CDR2 (germline): SGHVS, FNYEAQ. V shed 5 bases and J shed 0 bases, with 10 bases lying between them. DNA for the CDR3: TGTGCCAGCAGCGTTACAGGTGCAACTAATGAAAAACTGTTTTTT. Its translation is CASSVTGATNEKLFF.

The V gene is TRBV20-1, the J gene TRBJ1-6; D gene unclear. The CDR3 is 13 amino acids. Trimming shortened V by 0 bases and J by 6 bases, and 6 bases separated the two germline ends. Looked up from germline, CDR1 is DFQATT and CDR2 is SNEGSKA (reference sequence). The chain's CDR3 is CSARDGINSPLHF. CDR3 bases: TGCAGTGCTAGAGATGGAATTAATTCACCCCTCCACTTT.

This chain links TRBV19 with TRBJ1-5; 7 bases are shared with TRBD1. The CDR3 has 17 amino acids. The junction had 12 bases not matched to a gene; V was cut back by 3 bases and J by 4 bases. In germline, CDR1 is LNHDA, CDR2 SQIVND (reference sequence). For the CDR3, the DNA is TGTGCCAGTAGTATTGCTGCAGGGGGAGTTCCGAATCAGCCCCAGCATTTT. Its protein product is CASSIAAGGVPNQPQHF.

The chain recombines TRBV24-1 with TRBJ1-2; D is unclear. Germline assignment: CDR1 KGHDR and CDR2 SFDVKD. Trimming cost V 2 bases and J 6 bases, with 15 bases left between them. There are 15 residues in the CDR3. The CDR3 bases are TGTGCCACCAGTGATTCGGCACAGCGTTCTCATGGCTACACCTTC. This gives the protein CATSDSAQRSHGYTF.

V usage is TRBV6-4 and J usage is TRBJ1-1; D is unresolved. V lost 6 bases, J lost 0 bases, and 8 bases lay in between. The CDR3 is made up of 13 amino acids. Germline CDR1 and CDR2: MRHNA and SNTAGT. CDR3: CASSPELNTEAFF. The CDR3 DNA follows: TGTGCCAGCAGCCCCGAACTGAACACTGAAGCTTTCTTT.

The chain links TRBV28 to TRBJ2-1; maybe TRBD1 (6 bases). CDR3 length equals 15 residues. From germline, CDR1 is MDHEN and CDR2 SYDVKM. Trimming removed 3 bases at V and 2 bases at J, with 11 bases between. The CDR3 DNA reads TGTGCCAGCAGTTTCACACAGGGCCCCTACAATGAGCAGTTCTTC. It translates to CASSFTQGPYNEQFF. Variable domain in full (rest from reference TRBV28 and TRBJ2-1): DVKVTQSSRYLVKRTGEKVFLECVQDMDHENMFWYRQDPGLGLRLIYFSYDVKMKEKGDIPEGYSVSREKKERFSLILESASTNQTSMYLCASSFTQGPYNEQFFGPGTRLTVL.